This TCR beta chain was recovered during a study of cytotoxic CD8 clonotypes in ibrutinib-treated CLL. Some clones are missing from TCRdb's copy, which holds only in-frame ones; the method was immunoSEQ multiplex PCR. The sample contains fewer than 200,000 clones, approximately 80% of which appear only once. This clone was counted only a few times. Material: PBMCs, obtained after 24 months of ibrutinib treatment. This sequence was found in a human donor with chronic lymphocytic leukemia.

The CDR3 DNA reads TGTGCCAGCAGCTCGACCGGAGTCGAGCAGTACTTC. Amino acid sequence: CASSSTGVEQYF. V gene TRBV7-2 combines with J gene TRBJ2-7; the D is unclear. The CDR3 spans 12 residues. V was clipped by 4 bases and J by 6 bases, with 10 bases between them. The germline V gene encodes CDR1 SGHTA and CDR2 FQGNSA.